The 17 T cell receptor beta chains below come from one sample, sequenced in a study of beta chain features in type 1 diabetes. Findings of the study overall: Moderately but significantly shorter TCRB CDR3s were found in Type 1 diabetes patients in all four CD4+ subsets.

TCRB transcripts that were expressed got sequenced, as all of the isolated RNA had been reverse transcribed. Measured with immunoSEQ multiplex PCR; TCRdb has only the in-frame clones, and not every one. The sample records roughly 140,000 clones, 10% being singletons. What these receptors recognize is not known. The sequencing input was central memory CD4+ T cells from blood. The receptor source for this set is a man younger than 45 with type 1 diabetes.

This clone has only a few counts. The identical CDR3 is also encoded by other nucleotide sequences in the sample. V usage is TRBV2 and J usage is TRBJ2-3, with no clear D. V dropped 6 bases and J dropped 2 bases, with 3 bases sitting between them. The germline V gene encodes CDR1 SNHLY and CDR2 FYNNEI. CDR3 length equals 11 residues. The CDR3 loop is CASSLTDTQYF. The CDR3 DNA reads TGTGCCAGCAGCCTCACAGATACGCAGTATTTT.

The J gene is TRBJ2-3, the V gene TRBV9; no clear D gene. The CDR3 is 17 amino acids. V lost 0 bases, J lost 2 bases, and 16 bases lay in between. The V gene's germline CDR1 is SGDLS and CDR2 YYNGEE. This CDR3 reads CASSVEAGSLYTDTQYF. The CDR3, as DNA: TGTGCCAGCAGCGTAGAAGCAGGAAGTCTCTACACAGATACGCAGTATTTT.

This sequence joins TRBV2 and TRBJ2-7; 10 nucleotides agree with TRBD1. The V segment lost 8 bases and the J segment 5 bases; nucleotides outside the gene matches: 6. CDR3 length: 13 amino acids. From germline, CDR1 is SNHLY and CDR2 FYNNEI. The chain's CDR3 is CASGTGAGNEQYF. Here the CDR3 DNA reads TGTGCCAGCGGGACAGGGGCCGGTAACGAGCAGTACTTC.

A few counts support this clone. For the CDR3, the DNA is TGCAGCGCCCATCCCGGGACTAGAAACAATGAGCAGTTCTTC. It codes for CSAHPGTRNNEQFF. The chain combines TRBV29-1 with TRBJ2-1; TRBD2 matches at 8 bases. The length of the CDR3 is 14 residues. With V trimmed by 7 bases and J by 5 bases, 10 bases remained unmatched. CDR1 SQVTM and CDR2 ANQGSEA come from the germline V gene.

This sequence joins TRBV29-1 and TRBJ1-5; 7 nucleotides agree with TRBD1. V shed 6 bases, J shed 6 bases, and the junction held 8 bases outside the gene matches. Per the germline V gene, CDR1 is SQVTM and CDR2 is ANQGSEA. This CDR3 comprises 13 residues. CDR3 in DNA: TGCAGCGTGGAAACAGGGGTTGGTCAGCCCCAGCATTTT. This encodes CSVETGVGQPQHF.

V gene TRBV18 combines with J gene TRBJ2-7; D might be TRBD2 (6 bases). The V end was cut by 1 base, the J end by 5 bases, with 9 bases between. CDR3 length: 13 amino acids. Germline-derived CDR1 and CDR2 are KGHSH and LQKENI. The CDR3 bases are TGTGCCAGCTCACCACAGGGACTGAACGAGCAGTACTTC. It codes for CASSPQGLNEQYF.

V usage is TRBV5-4 and J usage is TRBJ2-7, with D perhaps matching TRBD2 (5 bases). V shed 0 bases and J shed 7 bases, with 17 bases lying between them. Per germline, CDR1 SGHNT and CDR2 YYREEE (reference sequence). This CDR3 is 15 amino acids long. The DNA for the CDR3 is TGTGCCAGCAGCTTGGTGGGAGATGTAAGTCGTGAGCAGTACTTC. Translation: CASSLVGDVSREQYF.

The rearrangement uses TRBV5-4 and TRBJ2-1; 11 nucleotides agree with TRBD2. V lost 4 bases, J lost 6 bases, and 3 bases stayed unmatched. From germline, CDR1 is SGHNT and CDR2 YYREEE (reference sequence). The CDR3 runs 14 residues. The CDR3 DNA sequence: TGTGCCAGCAGCAAACTAGCGGGAGCCAATGAGCAGTTCTTC. Translating gives CASSKLAGANEQFF.

This sequence joins TRBV15 and TRBJ2-1, with D possibly being TRBD1 (6 bases). The CDR3 spans 17 residues. CDR1 is LNHNV and CDR2 is YYDKDF in the germline V gene (reference sequence). Deletions cut 5 bases from V and 3 bases from J, with 20 bases between. The CDR3 coding sequence is TGTGCCACCAGCCCCCGGAAGTGGACAGCCAGCTACAATGAGCAGTTCTTC. It specifies CATSPRKWTASYNEQFF.

This clone appeared a few times. The genes are TRBV5-1 and TRBJ1-1; D not resolved. The germline CDR1 and CDR2 sequences are SGHRS and YFSETQ. This CDR3 has 15 amino acids. V dropped 6 bases and J dropped 1 base, with 16 bases sitting between them. This CDR3 reads CASTLGSLGNTEAFF. The CDR3 coding sequence is TGCGCCAGCACCCTGGGGTCACTAGGGAACACTGAAGCTTTCTTT.

This clone was seen more than once but under ten times. The J gene is TRBJ1-4, the V gene TRBV10-3; possible D gene TRBD1, 5 bases. V was shortened by 11 bases and J by 4 bases, with 14 bases between the two germline ends. In germline, CDR1 is ENHRY, CDR2 SYGVKD. The CDR3 sequence is 13 residues long. The CDR3 region has the DNA TGTGCCGCGGGGGACCGTGATAATGAAAAACTGTTTTTT. This sequence encodes CAAGDRDNEKLFF.

The chain joins TRBV4-3 to TRBJ2-5; 8 nucleotides match TRBD2. The CDR3 runs to 13 residues. With 2 bases clipped from V and 5 bases from J, the junction kept 1 base outside the gene matches. Looked up from germline, CDR1 is LGHNA and CDR2 is YSLEER. This CDR3 is CASSQQRGETQYF. Here the CDR3 DNA reads TGCGCCAGCAGCCAACAGCGGGGGGAGACCCAGTACTTC.

This sequence joins TRBV2 and TRBJ2-7, with 8 nucleotides matching TRBD1. CDR1 is SNHLY, CDR2 FYNNEI, per germline. The J segment lost 13 bases and the V segment lost 6 bases, leaving 11 bases of the junction unmatched. The CDR3 runs 12 residues. The CDR3 loop reads CASSPPSGTGYF. For the CDR3, the DNA is TGTGCCAGCAGCCCCCCCTCCGGGACAGGTTACTTC. The full variable domain, with the rest looked up from reference TRBV2 and TRBJ2-7, is EPEVTQTPSHQVTQMGQEVILRCVPISNHLYFYWYRQILGQKVEFLVSFYNNEISEKSEIFDDQFSVERPDGSNFTLKIRSTKLEDSAMYFCASSPPSGTGYFGPGTRLTVT.

This chain links TRBV11-3 with TRBJ2-3; D possibly corresponds to TRBD2 (5 bases). The length of the CDR3 is 16 residues. The germline CDR1 and CDR2 sequences are SGHNT and YENEEA. Trimming took 1 base from V and 2 from J, leaving 13 bases between them. CDR3 amino acids: CASSLGQDWTTDTQYF. DNA of the CDR3: TGTGCCAGCAGCTTAGGGCAGGACTGGACCACAGATACGCAGTATTTT.

CDR3: CASSYSHNEQFF. DNA for the CDR3: TGTGCCAGCAGCTACAGTCACAATGAGCAGTTCTTC. The chain carries TRBV11-2 and TRBJ2-1, with unresolved D. The CDR3 spans 12 residues. Trimming removed 4 bases at V and 5 bases at J, with 6 bases between. Germline V gene lookup returns CDR1 SGHAT and CDR2 FQNNGV.

The rearrangement uses TRBV18 and TRBJ1-2, with 7 bases identical to TRBD1. The CDR3 sequence is 15 residues long. V dropped 2 bases and J dropped 2; count of bases not matched to a gene: 5. Germline V lookup: CDR1 KGHSH, CDR2 LQKENI. The CDR3: CASSPGQAPNYGYTF. The CDR3 DNA follows: TGTGCCAGCTCACCAGGACAGGCACCAAACTATGGCTACACCTTC.

This clone was seen a few times. V is TRBV6-6 and J is TRBJ2-5; no reliable D call. The length of the CDR3 is 13 residues. With 6 bases removed from V and 4 bases from J, the gap between germline ends came to 12 bases. Germline V CDR1 and CDR2: MNHNY, SVGAGI (reference sequence). Here the CDR3 DNA reads TGTGCCAGCAGACAGATCTCTCTAGAGACCCAGTACTTC. It specifies CASRQISLETQYF.